The rows below give T cell receptor beta chains drawn from one sample of a study of CD8 T cells in ankylosing spondylitis. One entry per CDR3 protein, called by TCRdb with MiXCR from the 5' RACE reads. In the table there are under 300,000 distinct CDR3 sequences, roughly a tenth of which are singletons. The specimen sequenced was blood, either unsorted or a sorted T cell fraction (not recorded which). These receptor sequences come from a male donor with ankylosing spondylitis or in good health (not recorded which). Each CDR3 is given with its conserved first and last residue. Fields, in order: J gene, V gene, CDR3 protein.

TRBJ1-2 | TRBV27 | CASSLSGTTLGGYTF
TRBJ2-5 | TRBV20-1 | CSARVPARWETQYF
TRBJ2-7 | TRBV6-6 | CASSYGGAIQGAYEQYF
TRBJ2-1 | TRBV29-1 | CSVEWQPAGNEQFF
TRBJ2-5 | TRBV7-7 | CASSLVGESITYF
TRBJ2-5 | TRBV11-2 | CASSLLRPPEYQETQYF
TRBJ2-7 | TRBV2 | CASNTGTGLYEQYF
TRBJ2-1 | TRBV25-1 | CASSEFLAGGSYNEQFF
TRBJ2-2 | TRBV25-1 | CASSEFGREDGTGELFF
TRBJ2-2 | TRBV29-1 | CSVESGRGGRTGELFF
TRBJ2-7 | TRBV7-9 | CASSFGTGEYEQYF
TRBJ1-3 | TRBV9 | CASSVTGTGGGNTIYF
TRBJ2-2 | TRBV12-3/TRBV12-4 | CASSRGQGSNTGELFF
TRBJ2-3 | TRBV2 | CASSQGSRDTQYF
TRBJ2-3 | TRBV20-1 | CSVGTSGTSLAQYF
TRBJ1-1 | TRBV28 | CASGTGENTEAFF
TRBJ2-4 | TRBV2 | CASSEEAAKNIQYF
TRBJ2-1 | TRBV12-2 | CASRTSKREPYNEQFF
TRBJ2-3 | TRBV5-1 | CASSSFRDRTLDTQYF
TRBJ2-7 | TRBV7-8 | CASSSLLAVQGAFSGEQYF
TRBJ1-2 | TRBV7-9 | CASILQVGGVGYTF
TRBJ2-6 | TRBV7-9 | CASSLGGLLSGANVLTF
TRBJ1-4 | TRBV28 | CASSLYGGATNEKLFF
TRBJ2-1 | TRBV10-3 | CAISEGLAAYNEQFF
TRBJ2-1 | TRBV20-1 | CSRRTSGYNEQFF
TRBJ2-3 | TRBV7-2 | CASSLQPGTFKYF
TRBJ2-7 | TRBV20-1 | CSARTGGDYEQYF
TRBJ2-6 | TRBV20-1 | CSAREGWGSGANVLTF
TRBJ1-1 | TRBV29-1 | CSVGQGTEAFF
TRBJ2-4 | TRBV5-1 | CASSDDRVNIQYF
TRBJ1-5 | TRBV28 | CASNVGRHNQPQHF
TRBJ1-2 | TRBV27 | CASSHGPQGEGGYTF
TRBJ1-1 | TRBV6-4 | CATGRGGTEAFF
TRBJ2-2 | TRBV20-1 | CSARGGDNTGELFF
TRBJ1-2 | TRBV12-3/TRBV12-4 | CASSPSLFGEGDYGYTF
TRBJ2-2 | TRBV5-1 | CASIERNTGELFF
TRBJ2-1 | TRBV28 | CASSSRDSIYNEQFF
TRBJ1-1 | TRBV5-1 | CASSLQAAGEEAFF
TRBJ2-2 | TRBV20-1 | CSARRPTDTGELFF
TRBJ1-2 | TRBV14 | CASSHLTGIGYTF
TRBJ2-7 | TRBV20-1 | CSARGPGGAEQYF
TRBJ1-2 | TRBV20-1 | CSAAQGSGAYGYTF
TRBJ2-3 | TRBV29-1 | CSVLGLPSTDTQYF